The next 3 T cell receptor beta chains were all read from a single sample in a study of blood T cell repertoires in COVID-19. The data were produced by immunoSEQ multiplex PCR, yet TCRdb's version contains in-frame clones alone and is incomplete. This table holds about 190,000 clones, 70% to 85% found once. The material sequenced was PBMCs or T cells enriched from blood (not recorded which). The receptors shown here come from a woman in her thirties who had recovered from COVID-19.

The V and J genes are TRBV19 and TRBJ1-1; D possibly corresponds to TRBD1 (5 bases). Trimming took 0 bases from V and 1 from J, leaving 9 bases between them. Germline V gives CDR1 LNHDA, CDR2 SQIVND (reference sequence). The CDR3 runs 15 residues. The CDR3 nucleotides read TGTGCCAGTAGTATAGATGGGGACTCGAACACTGAAGCTTTCTTT. Translated: CASSIDGDSNTEAFF.

The V gene is TRBV10-3, the J gene TRBJ1-6; D is perhaps TRBD1 (6 bases). The CDR3 loop spans 13 amino acids. Per germline, CDR1 ENHRY and CDR2 SYGVKD. The V and J ends lost 9 bases and 6 bases respectively, with 12 bases between them. The CDR3 reads CAIGTPPNSPLHF. The CDR3 nucleotides are TGTGCCATAGGGACACCTCCTAATTCACCCCTCCACTTT.

The chain is built from TRBV9 and TRBJ1-4; D is perhaps TRBD1 (6 bases). Germline V gives CDR1 SGDLS, CDR2 YYNGEE. The CDR3 runs to 17 residues. V gave up 3 bases and J gave up 6 bases, with 21 bases separating them. The CDR3 nucleotides are TGTGCCAGCAGCGAATACCGGGACACCTTTTCATATGAAAAACTGTTTTTT. Encoded protein: CASSEYRDTFSYEKLFF.